This T cell receptor beta chain was recorded in a study of blood T cell repertoires in COVID-19. About the research overall: The analysed material was cDNA or gDNA that came from T cells, B-cell-depleted T cells, or PBMCs.

CDR3 length: 19 residues. The V gene end was trimmed by 4 bases and the J gene end by 1 base; junction bases not matched to a gene: 11. Germline V gene lookup returns CDR1 LGHDT and CDR2 YNNKEL (reference sequence). Libraries were prepared by immunoSEQ multiplex PCR; TCRdb keeps only in-frame clonotypes and omits some of them. The profile shows a few hundred thousand clones, 80% to 90% of them singletons. The sample consisted of PBMCs or T cells enriched from blood (not recorded which). The rearrangement uses TRBV3-1 (or the pseudogene TRBV3-2) and TRBJ2-6, with TRBD1 matching over 9 bases. This TCR came from a woman between 45 and 65 years old who had recovered from COVID-19. CDR3 protein: CASSLYGGQGGSGANVLTF. The CDR3 coding sequence is TGTGCCAGCAGCCTCTACGGGGGACAGGGAGGATCTGGGGCCAACGTCCTGACTTTC.